This T cell receptor (beta chain) was identified in a study of cytomegalovirus exposure and HLA in healthy donors. The study's findings and limits: Earlier analysis looked at TCR beta V segments, and most were productive about 87% or about 30% of the time.

V lost 2 bases, J lost 4 bases, and 14 bases lay in between. This CDR3 region has 14 residues. Germline V gene sequence: CDR1 GTSNPN, CDR2 SVGIG (reference sequence). Notes on this clone: Its antigen is still unknown.

PCR employed 60 Vbeta and 13 Jbeta primers. Method: immunoSEQ multiplex PCR; TCRdb's copy keeps in-frame clones and lacks some. The table counts under 150,000 clones; less than 2.5% lies in the top ten. The TCR originated in an older woman in good health and CMV-seronegative. The V gene is TRBV30, the J gene TRBJ1-2; D call uncertain. Sequencing used PBMCs. CDR3 DNA sequence: TGTGCCTGGAGTACATTCAGGAGGGTCTATGGCTACACCTTC. Its protein is CAWSTFRRVYGYTF.